This TCR beta chain is drawn from a study of shared clonotypes between healthy human individuals. Generated by immunoSEQ multiplex PCR, the TCRdb table keeps only in-frame clones and is missing some. The sample has around 1.9 million clones, approximately 94% seen once. This clone has just a few counts. Naive CD8 cells comprised CD45RO-negative, CCR7-positively selected cells, excluding terminally differentiated effector memory CD45RA+ cells. Between the trimmed V and J ends, which lost 4 bases and 4 bases, there was a span of 7 bases. The CDR3 contains 11 residues. Germline CDR1 is DFQATT and CDR2 is SNEGSKA (reference sequence).

The V and J genes are TRBV20-1 and TRBJ1-1; the D is unclear. This sequence originates from a man aged 18 to 29 in good health. Some clones in this sample may be carry-over from other donors' samples. The sequencing sample was made of naive CD8+ T cells from PBMCs. CDR3 sequence (DNA): TGCAGTGCTATTCTGGGCACTGAAGCTTTCTTT. Its translation: CSAILGTEAFF.